Listed below are T cell receptor beta chains from one sample, sequenced in a study of blood T cells in healthy people across ages. MiXCR, applied by TCRdb to the 5' RACE reads, yields one record per CDR3 protein. The sample has some 1.7 million distinct CDR3 sequences; 28% are singletons. The sample consisted of blood. These receptors originate from a woman aged 25-40 years in good health. Both conserved end residues are part of each CDR3. D genes are given only for firm matches.

v_gene: TRBV12-3/TRBV12-4
d_gene: TRBD2
CDR3aa: CASRELAGVVAGEQFF

v_gene: TRBV7-9
d_gene: NA
CDR3aa: CASSRLNIQYF

v_gene: TRBV28
d_gene: NA
CDR3aa: CASLAGGQGTDTQYF

v_gene: TRBV20-1
d_gene: NA
CDR3aa: CSARGPTQETQYF

v_gene: TRBV10-3
d_gene: TRBD2
CDR3aa: CAITSGRWHEQFF

v_gene: TRBV6-2/TRBV6-3
d_gene: NA
CDR3aa: CASSYRKDEQFF

v_gene: TRBV18
d_gene: TRBD1
CDR3aa: CASSPYPLGRSGQPQHF

v_gene: TRBV6-5
d_gene: TRBD1
CDR3aa: CASRVRGLDTEAFF

v_gene: TRBV5-1
d_gene: TRBD2
CDR3aa: CASSSTETSGVYEQYF

v_gene: TRBV6-1
d_gene: NA
CDR3aa: CATGGVGEQYF

v_gene: TRBV3-1
d_gene: TRBD2
CDR3aa: CASSQSRMGSGTPTATDTQYF

v_gene: TRBV5-1
d_gene: NA
CDR3aa: CASSLAGGGALQETQYF

v_gene: TRBV12-3/TRBV12-4
d_gene: NA
CDR3aa: CASARVRYDYTF

v_gene: TRBV4-3
d_gene: NA
CDR3aa: CASSPGLAARGGYTF

v_gene: TRBV20-1
d_gene: NA
CDR3aa: CSVGADYLSGNEQFF

v_gene: TRBV2
d_gene: NA
CDR3aa: CASSLEGYRPQHF

v_gene: TRBV6-1
d_gene: TRBD2
CDR3aa: CAGNLREGGNEQFF

v_gene: TRBV24-1
d_gene: NA
CDR3aa: CATRDPGLGRIYGYTF

v_gene: TRBV27
d_gene: NA
CDR3aa: CASDLYEQYF

v_gene: TRBV7-9
d_gene: TRBD2
CDR3aa: CASTRTSGGEQYF

v_gene: TRBV19
d_gene: TRBD1
CDR3aa: CASSHRKGTGTPQHF

v_gene: TRBV25-1
d_gene: NA
CDR3aa: CASSEYRGQPQHF

v_gene: TRBV7-2
d_gene: TRBD1
CDR3aa: CASSLEPGQGTNIQYF

v_gene: TRBV9
d_gene: NA
CDR3aa: CASSVRLVPTQYF

v_gene: TRBV3-1
d_gene: NA
CDR3aa: CASSQGGGSVWQYF

v_gene: TRBV3-1
d_gene: NA
CDR3aa: CASSQDVSSEAFF

v_gene: TRBV7-2
d_gene: TRBD2
CDR3aa: CASSLVLRERAGELFF

v_gene: TRBV18
d_gene: NA
CDR3aa: CASSPASYRAEGTEAFF

v_gene: TRBV5-1
d_gene: NA
CDR3aa: CASTQERSTDTQYF

v_gene: TRBV6-6
d_gene: NA
CDR3aa: CASYVSGNRDYGYTF

v_gene: TRBV7-9
d_gene: NA
CDR3aa: CASSVGGPEAFF

v_gene: TRBV10-3
d_gene: NA
CDR3aa: CAISEPEGNTEVFF

v_gene: TRBV28
d_gene: TRBD1
CDR3aa: CASSTPQGVNEQFF

v_gene: TRBV20-1
d_gene: TRBD2
CDR3aa: CSASRAGGVNEQFF

v_gene: TRBV7-9
d_gene: TRBD2
CDR3aa: CASSLAETSGNEQFF

v_gene: TRBV11-2
d_gene: NA
CDR3aa: CASSLRVWQANEKLFF

v_gene: TRBV24-1
d_gene: NA
CDR3aa: CATSAPGTEAFF

v_gene: TRBV5-1
d_gene: TRBD2
CDR3aa: CASSAGAGDLDTQYF

v_gene: TRBV3-1
d_gene: TRBD1
CDR3aa: CASSQGTGLSYEQYF

v_gene: TRBV20-1
d_gene: NA
CDR3aa: CSAPPQGAYEQYF

v_gene: TRBV29-1
d_gene: NA
CDR3aa: CSVFTTDTQYF

v_gene: TRBV7-9
d_gene: TRBD2
CDR3aa: CASRPLAGDYNEQFF

v_gene: TRBV5-1
d_gene: NA
CDR3aa: CASSLWGSRNQPQHF

v_gene: TRBV18
d_gene: NA
CDR3aa: CASSRITADSNQPQHF

v_gene: TRBV20-1
d_gene: NA
CDR3aa: CSATRTAYQETQYF

v_gene: TRBV5-1
d_gene: NA
CDR3aa: CASTALSGNEQFF

v_gene: TRBV6-2/TRBV6-3
d_gene: NA
CDR3aa: CASSDVANQPQHF

v_gene: TRBV5-1
d_gene: NA
CDR3aa: CASSWDGDYGYTF

v_gene: TRBV20-1
d_gene: TRBD1
CDR3aa: CSARDGSGQAHEQYF

v_gene: TRBV20-1
d_gene: TRBD1
CDR3aa: CSASFQGAYGYTF

v_gene: TRBV10-3
d_gene: NA
CDR3aa: CAISDPIDSENQPQHF

v_gene: TRBV2
d_gene: NA
CDR3aa: CASSPPGLTREQYF

v_gene: TRBV12-3/TRBV12-4
d_gene: NA
CDR3aa: CASSFGGPWRDF

v_gene: TRBV10-3
d_gene: TRBD2
CDR3aa: CAISDPGTSGGREQFF

v_gene: TRBV7-2
d_gene: NA
CDR3aa: CASSPRLGLGEKLFF

v_gene: TRBV10-2
d_gene: TRBD2
CDR3aa: CASSAGGRGTQYF

v_gene: TRBV20-1
d_gene: TRBD2
CDR3aa: CSARVVAGGSTDTQYF